This T cell receptor beta chain was profiled in a study of graft-versus-host responses after intestinal transplantation. Clones were sequenced by immunoSEQ multiplex PCR, and TCRdb holds only the in-frame ones, with some missing. The sample shows approximately 89,000 clones, roughly 91% of them seen only once. Germline V gene sequence: CDR1 LNHDA, CDR2 SQIVND (reference sequence). This CDR3 is built from 17 residues. The junction had 13 bases not matched to a gene; V was cut back by 9 bases and J by 2 bases. About this clone: As yet, its antigen is unknown.

The rearrangement uses TRBV19 and TRBJ2-6, with 7 bases that match TRBD2. Sequencing was performed on unstimulated CD8+ T cells sorted from spleen or lymph node cells, taken before transplant. The sequence was collected from a human donor who was the organ donor for an intestinal transplant. In DNA, the CDR3 is TGTGCCAGCAGAATGGGGGGGGAGGGAGCTGGGGCCAACGTCCTGACTTTC. It is translated as CASRMGGEGAGANVLTF.